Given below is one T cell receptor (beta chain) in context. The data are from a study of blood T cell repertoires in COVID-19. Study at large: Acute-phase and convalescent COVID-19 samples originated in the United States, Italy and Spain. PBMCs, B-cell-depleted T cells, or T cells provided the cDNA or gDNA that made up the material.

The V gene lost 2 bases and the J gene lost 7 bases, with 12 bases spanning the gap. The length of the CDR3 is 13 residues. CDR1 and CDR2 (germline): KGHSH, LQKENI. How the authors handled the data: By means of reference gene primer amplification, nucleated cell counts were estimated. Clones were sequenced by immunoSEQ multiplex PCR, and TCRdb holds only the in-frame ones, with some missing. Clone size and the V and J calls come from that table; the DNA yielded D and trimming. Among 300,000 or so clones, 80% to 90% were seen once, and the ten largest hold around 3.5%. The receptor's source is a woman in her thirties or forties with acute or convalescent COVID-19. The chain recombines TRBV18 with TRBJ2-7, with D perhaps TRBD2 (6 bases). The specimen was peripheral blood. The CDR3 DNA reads TGTGCCAGCTCACCAGGGAGCCGGGGGGAGCAGTACGTC. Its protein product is CASSPGSRGEQYV.